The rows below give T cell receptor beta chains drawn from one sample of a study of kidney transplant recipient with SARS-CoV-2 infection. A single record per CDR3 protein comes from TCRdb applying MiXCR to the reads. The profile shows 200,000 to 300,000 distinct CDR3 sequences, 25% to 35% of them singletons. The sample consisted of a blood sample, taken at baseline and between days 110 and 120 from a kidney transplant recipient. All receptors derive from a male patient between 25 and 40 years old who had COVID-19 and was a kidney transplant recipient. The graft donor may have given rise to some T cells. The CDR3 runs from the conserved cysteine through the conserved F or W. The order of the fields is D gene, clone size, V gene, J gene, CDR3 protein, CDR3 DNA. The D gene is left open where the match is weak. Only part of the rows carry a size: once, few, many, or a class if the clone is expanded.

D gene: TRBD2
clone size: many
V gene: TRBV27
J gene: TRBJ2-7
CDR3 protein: CASSLRASGSTYEQYF
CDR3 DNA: TGTGCCAGCAGCCTCCGGGCTAGCGGGAGTACTTACGAGCAGTACTTC

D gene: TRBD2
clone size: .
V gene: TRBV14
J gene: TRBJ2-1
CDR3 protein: CASSQLASGLNNEQFF
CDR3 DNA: TGTGCCAGCAGCCAATTGGCTAGCGGGCTGAACAATGAGCAGTTCTTC

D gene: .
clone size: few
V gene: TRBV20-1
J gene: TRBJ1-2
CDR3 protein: CSAASGLFRKTYGYTF
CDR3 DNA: TGCAGTGCTGCATCGGGGCTGTTTCGAAAGACCTATGGCTACACCTTC

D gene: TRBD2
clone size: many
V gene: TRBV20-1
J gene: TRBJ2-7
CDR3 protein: CSAYPRGTRLYEQYF
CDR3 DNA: TGCAGTGCTTATCCTCGCGGGACTAGACTATACGAGCAGTACTTC

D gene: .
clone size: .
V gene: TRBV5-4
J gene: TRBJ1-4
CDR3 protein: CASGLAGGQNEKLFF
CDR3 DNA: TGTGCCAGCGGCTTGGCCGGGGGGCAAAATGAAAAACTGTTTTTT

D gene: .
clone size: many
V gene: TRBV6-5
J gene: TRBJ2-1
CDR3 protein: CASSYSKVAAEQFF
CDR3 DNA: TGTGCCAGCAGTTACTCGAAGGTTGCTGCTGAGCAGTTCTTC

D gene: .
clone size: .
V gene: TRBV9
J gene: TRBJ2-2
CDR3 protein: CAISVERTGELFF
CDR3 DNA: TGTGCCATCAGCGTAGAGAGGACCGGGGAGCTGTTTTTT

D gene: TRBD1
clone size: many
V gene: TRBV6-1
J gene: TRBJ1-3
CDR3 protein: CASSEASWGTGGTGNTIYF
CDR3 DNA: TGTGCCAGCAGTGAAGCCTCCTGGGGGACAGGGGGCACTGGAAACACCATATATTTT

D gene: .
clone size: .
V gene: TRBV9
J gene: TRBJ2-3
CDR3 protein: CASSFNQPSTDTQYF
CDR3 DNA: TGTGCCAGCAGCTTCAACCAGCCTAGCACAGATACGCAGTATTTT

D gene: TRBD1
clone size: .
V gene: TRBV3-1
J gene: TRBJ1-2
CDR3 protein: CASSSTTGAYGYTF
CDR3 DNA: TGCGCCAGCAGCTCTACGACAGGGGCCTATGGCTACACCTTC

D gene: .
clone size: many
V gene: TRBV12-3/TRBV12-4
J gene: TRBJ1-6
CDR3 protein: CASSLRRGRSPLHF
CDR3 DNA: TGTGCCAGCAGTTTAAGAAGGGGTAGGTCACCCCTCCACTTT

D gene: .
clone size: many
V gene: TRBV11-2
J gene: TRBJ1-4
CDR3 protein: CASSGVADSQRKEKLFF
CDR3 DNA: TGTGCCAGCAGCGGAGTCGCGGACAGTCAGCGGAAGGAAAAACTGTTTTTT

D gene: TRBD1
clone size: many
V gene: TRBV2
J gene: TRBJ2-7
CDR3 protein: CASSEQGRTYEQYF
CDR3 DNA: TGTGCCAGCAGCGAACAGGGGCGAACCTACGAGCAGTACTTC